Here is one T cell receptor (beta chain) with its context. Its antigen is still unknown. The data originate from a study of T cells after yellow fever vaccination. Findings and caveats of the study: It was a weaker secondary response, yet one that peaked faster, at day 5 versus 15. Shared CD4/CD8 clonotypes were a small share, likely from convergent recombination. FACS-sorted repertoires could harbor abundant contaminating bulk-population clonotypes. Booster sampling recovered most clones from primary vaccination (approximately 97% CD4, around 90% CD8).

V lost 6 bases and J lost 0; bases outside the gene matches: 8. The CDR3 loop spans 16 amino acids. Germline V gene lookup returns CDR1 LNHDA and CDR2 SQIVND (reference sequence). In TCRdb, the 5' RACE reads were re-called with MiXCR into one record per CDR3 protein. The sample consists of 300,000 or so distinct CDR3 sequences, 8.7% of them appearing once. V gene TRBV19 combines with J gene TRBJ1-2; 9 bases are shared with TRBD1. The TCR comes from a man between 18 and 29 years old who received the YFV17D yellow fever vaccine. Sequenced here: CD4+ T cells sorted from PBMCs, sampled 5 days after the yellow fever booster vaccination. The CDR3, as DNA: TGTGCCAGTAGCATACAGGGGGCTCCATCTAACTATGGCTACACCTTC. This translates into CASSIQGAPSNYGYTF.